The 23 T cell receptor beta chains in this list originate from one sample, sequenced in a study of T cells in Graves' hyperthyroidism and ophthalmopathy. Amplification of TCR beta CDR3 regions was performed using RNA transcripts as template. During a first-round RT-PCR of the TCR CDR3, the HTBI primer set was used. MiXCR, applied by TCRdb to the multiplex PCR reads, yields one record per CDR3 protein. Found here are 300,000 to 450,000 distinct CDR3 sequences, about 18% of them singletons; the top ten hold about a third. The sequencing input was blood. These receptor sequences come from a woman in her twenties or thirties with Graves' hyperthyroidism that later progressed to Graves' ophthalmopathy.

This clonotype was detected many times. The J gene is TRBJ2-7, the V gene TRBV7-9, with 7 bases fitting TRBD1. J gave up 1 base and V 5 bases, and 8 bases lay outside the gene matches. Germline V gene lookup returns CDR1 SEHNR and CDR2 FQNEAQ (reference sequence). The CDR3 is made up of 15 amino acids. This CDR3 is CASSPRDSYSYEQYF. The DNA for the CDR3 is TGTGCCAGCAGCCCTAGGGACAGTTATTCCTACGAGCAGTACTTC.

This clonotype appeared a few times. The chain uses TRBV29-1 and TRBJ2-2; D possibly corresponds to TRBD1 (6 bases). Trimming took off 0 bases at V and 6 bases at J, with 17 bases between the two ends. Germline lookup yields CDR1 SQVTM and CDR2 ANQGSEA. The length of the CDR3 is 16 residues. CDR3 nucleotide sequence: TGCAGCGTTGAAGATCGTAAAACAGGGTGGGCCGGGGAGCTGTTTTTT. Its translation: CSVEDRKTGWAGELFF.

The table lists this clonotype with many counts. The chain has TRBV7-2 and TRBJ1-2, with D tentatively TRBD1 (5 bases). There are 14 residues in the CDR3. Germline CDR1 reads SGHTA; CDR2 reads FQGNSA. Trimming pared 4 bases from V and 4 bases from J, leaving 13 bases between. CDR3 DNA: TGTGCCAGCAGCTCCCCCAGGGTCGCCTATGGCTACACCTTC. This sequence encodes CASSSPRVAYGYTF.

This chain links TRBV6-1 with TRBJ2-7; 7 nucleotides agree with TRBD1. The V segment lost 5 bases and the J segment 3 bases; nucleotides outside the gene matches: 7. CDR3 length: 14 residues. The V gene's germline CDR1 is MNHNS and CDR2 SASEGT. The CDR3 reads CASSIASGGYEQYV. The CDR3 coding sequence is TGTGCCAGCAGTATAGCGTCAGGGGGCTACGAGCAGTACGTC.

Points on this clonotype: As the CDR3 is not closed by the conserved phenylalanine or tryptophan, this likely results from a read error. DNA for the CDR3: TGTGCCAGCAGCACCCTTAACAGGGGTCGGGGAGTCGGGGGCTACACCCTC. Its protein product is CASSTLNRGRGVGGYTL. V usage is TRBV28 and J usage is TRBJ1-2, with 7 bases matching TRBD1. The V segment lost 6 bases and the J segment 8 bases; nucleotides outside the gene matches: 21. This CDR3 is 17 amino acids long. Germline CDR1 reads MDHEN; CDR2 reads SYDVKM.

The sample holds many counts of this clonotype. J is TRBJ1-1 and V is TRBV12-3 or TRBV12-4, with 7 bases matching TRBD1. CDR3 length equals 18 residues. Unmatched junction bases numbered 16, after V lost 6 bases and J lost 0 bases. CDR3 DNA sequence: TGTGCCAGCAGAGCCGGGTCAGGGGGGCTTTTCATGAACACTGAAGCTTTCTTT. Translating gives CASRAGSGGLFMNTEAFF.

This clonotype has only a few counts. The rearrangement links TRBV4-2 to TRBJ2-3; TRBD2 agrees at 8 bases. CDR1 and CDR2 (germline): LGHNA, YNFKEQ. The CDR3 is 17 amino acids. Germline trimming cut 1 base from V and 2 bases from J; bases unmatched to any gene: 8. This CDR3 reads CASSQGLAGGLTDTQYF. The CDR3 coding sequence is TGTGCCAGCAGCCAAGGTTTGGCGGGGGGCCTCACAGATACGCAGTATTTT.

This clonotype has ten or more counts. The rearrangement joins TRBV12-3 or TRBV12-4 to TRBJ2-3; 12 bases map to TRBD2. The CDR3 contains 17 residues. The V and J ends lost 0 bases and 2 bases, in that order; junction bases with no gene match: 3. Here the CDR3 reads CASSLAPSGRATDTQYF. In DNA form, the CDR3 reads TGTGCCAGCAGTTTAGCGCCTAGCGGGAGGGCCACAGATACGCAGTATTTT.

This chain connects TRBV6-1 to TRBJ2-1; TRBD2 is a possible D gene (5 bases). This CDR3 region has 16 residues. The V end was cut by 1 base, the J end by 9 bases, with 19 bases between. The germline V gene encodes CDR1 MNHNS and CDR2 SASEGT. DNA for the CDR3: TGTGCCAGCAGTGAAGTAAGGGCGAGTTCCGGAGGTGAGCAGTTCTTC. Its protein product is CASSEVRASSGGEQFF.

This clonotype was seen only a few times. The chain employs TRBV5-8 and TRBJ2-1, with D possibly being TRBD1 or TRBD2 (6 bases each). From germline, CDR1 is SGHTS and CDR2 YDEGEE. This CDR3 contains 16 residues. V lost 0 bases to trimming and J lost 0 bases, with 10 bases between them. CDR3 region: CASSLDGGGSYNEQFF. The CDR3 DNA follows: TGTGCCAGCAGCTTGGATGGAGGGGGCTCCTACAATGAGCAGTTCTTC. Variable domain in full (rest from reference TRBV5-8 and TRBJ2-1): EAGVTQSPTHLIKTRGQQATLRCSPISGHTSVYWYQQALGLGLQFLLWYDEGEERNRGNFPPRFSGRQFPNYSSELNVNALELEDSALYLCASSLDGGGSYNEQFFGPGTRLTVL.

This clonotype was picked up many times. The V gene is TRBV2, the J gene TRBJ2-7, with 8 bases aligning to TRBD2. V dropped 11 bases and J dropped 5; count of bases not matched to a gene: 14. This CDR3 region has 14 residues. Germline assignment: CDR1 SNHLY and CDR2 FYNNEI. CDR3 residues: CAGASTSVKDEQYF. In DNA form, the CDR3 reads TGTGCCGGGGCTTCGACTAGCGTGAAAGACGAGCAGTACTTC.

This clonotype was detected ten times or more. It is unclear where the CDR3 begins or ends on the DNA, so no DNA is shown, and the CDR3 is as TCRdb lists it. The V gene is TRBV19, the J gene TRBJ2-7; the table gives TRBD1 as D, unverified against the DNA. CDR1 LNHDA and CDR2 SQIVND come from the germline V gene (reference sequence). The length of the CDR3 is 15 amino acids, counting both ends. CDR3: CASSSSGQGSYEQYF.

This clonotype was detected ten times or more. This chain connects TRBV29-1 to TRBJ1-2, with 7 bases that match TRBD1. The V gene end was trimmed by 3 bases and the J gene end by 3 bases; junction bases not matched to a gene: 4. The CDR3 is made up of 13 amino acids. CDR1 is SQVTM, CDR2 ANQGSEA, per germline. CDR3 nucleotides: TGCAGCGTTGACCCGACAGGGTACTATGGCTACACCTTC. Protein sequence: CSVDPTGYYGYTF.

The chain couples TRBV5-4 to TRBJ1-3; D possibly corresponds to TRBD1 (5 bases). The V and J ends lost 0 bases and 6 bases respectively, with 16 bases between them. Germline assignment: CDR1 SGHNT and CDR2 YYREEE (reference sequence). CDR3 length: 16 amino acids. CDR3 region: CASSLGPQGMENTIYF. CDR3 bases: TGTGCCAGCAGCTTGGGACCGCAGGGAATGGAAAACACCATATATTTT.

In this sample, this clonotype turned up many times. This chain connects TRBV28 to TRBJ1-1; D not certain. Deletions cut 6 bases from V and 1 base from J, with 12 bases between. Germline V lookup: CDR1 MDHEN, CDR2 SYDVKM. This CDR3 comprises 14 residues. The CDR3 loop is CASSPRAWNTEAFF. The CDR3 bases are TGTGCCAGCAGCCCTCGGGCCTGGAACACTGAAGCTTTCTTT.

On this clonotype: An end of the junction differs from the germline gene, which may be a read error. The V call is TRBV18, the J call TRBJ2-7; 11 bases align to TRBD1. The germline V gene has CDR1 KGHSH and CDR2 LQKENI. The CDR3 runs to 20 residues. CDR3 DNA: TGTGCCAGCTCACCACGGTTTCCCCGGGGACAGGGGGAGAGCTCCTACGGGCAGTACTTC. Translation gives CASSPRFPRGQGESSYGQYF.

This clonotype was seen many times. The chain recombines TRBV27 with TRBJ2-5; TRBD2 matches at 8 bases. This CDR3 spans 13 amino acids. The germline gives CDR1 MNHEY, CDR2 SMNVEV (reference sequence). The junction had 4 bases not matched to a gene; V was cut back by 4 bases and J by 6 bases. CDR3 coding DNA: TGTGCCAGCAGTTCTGGGACTAGAAAGACCCAGTACTTC. Its translation is CASSSGTRKTQYF.

The chain links TRBV15 to TRBJ2-1, with 8 nucleotides matching TRBD2. Germline values: CDR1 LNHNV, CDR2 YYDKDF (reference sequence). V lost 0 bases, J lost 7 bases, and 5 bases stayed unmatched. CDR3 length: 15 amino acids. DNA for the CDR3: TGTGCCACCAGCAGAGATCTCGGGAGGGGGAATGAGCAGTTCTTC. Translation gives CATSRDLGRGNEQFF.

This CDR3 is CATSDPYDRGGTDTQYF. The CDR3 nucleotides are TGTGCCACCAGTGATCCCTACGACAGGGGAGGGACAGATACGCAGTATTTT. V is TRBV24-1 and J is TRBJ2-3; TRBD1 might be the D (8 bases). V was shortened by 3 bases and J by 3 bases, with 18 bases between the two germline ends. This CDR3 is 17 amino acids long. CDR1 is KGHDR and CDR2 is SFDVKD in the germline V gene.

At least ten counts were recorded for this clonotype. The J gene is TRBJ2-7, the V gene TRBV10-1; tentatively, D is TRBD2 (5 bases). Germline V gene data show CDR1 as WNHNN and CDR2 as SYGVQD (reference sequence). The CDR3 consists of 15 residues. V was cut by 2 bases and J by 2 bases, with 13 bases left in between. The DNA of the CDR3 is TGCGCCAGCAGTGAGACCCTGACCGGGACCTACGAGCAGTACTTC. Encoded protein: CASSETLTGTYEQYF.

There are many counts of this clonotype. The rearrangement joins TRBV11-2 to TRBJ1-3; unclear D gene. The germline V gene has CDR1 SGHAT and CDR2 FQNNGV. The CDR3 covers 14 residues. With 3 bases removed from V and 1 base from J, the gap between germline ends came to 7 bases. The CDR3 DNA is TGTGCCAGCAGCTTTTCCCATTCTGGAAACACCATATATTTT. It encodes CASSFSHSGNTIYF.

This clonotype was observed at least ten times. This sequence joins TRBV11-2 and TRBJ1-1; D ambiguous. Deletions cut 4 bases from V and 0 bases from J, with 12 bases between. Germline V gene data show CDR1 as SGHAT and CDR2 as FQNNGV. The CDR3 extends over 15 amino acids. Here the CDR3 DNA reads TGTGCCAGCAGCTCCTATCTGGGCATGAACACTGAAGCTTTCTTT. Encoded protein: CASSSYLGMNTEAFF.

This clonotype has ten or more counts. The chain has TRBV5-1 and TRBJ1-3, with unresolved D. The CDR3 covers 14 residues. Germline V gene data show CDR1 as SGHRS and CDR2 as YFSETQ. Trimming removed 5 bases at V and 1 base at J, with 10 bases between. The CDR3 DNA reads as TGCGCCAGCAGTGTACAACCATCTGGAAACACCATATATTTT. It translates to CASSVQPSGNTIYF.